The rows below give T cell receptor beta chains drawn from one sample of a study of shared clonotypes between healthy human individuals. Sequenced by immunoSEQ multiplex PCR; TCRdb stores in-frame clones only, minus some. The repertoire consists of some 470,000 clones, with about 79% occurring once and the leading ten covering 10% to 15%. Material for sequencing was PBMCs. These receptors were obtained from a woman in her 40s in good health. Some clones in this sample may be carry-over from other donors' samples. Both conserved end residues are part of each CDR3. A D gene is named only where the DNA matches it firmly. Not all rows give a size; the values are once, few, many and, for expanded clones, a class.

V: TRBV18
size: few
D: .
J: TRBJ2-2
CDR3: CASSPRAGELFF
DNA: TGTGCCAGCTCACCGCGGGCTGGGGAGCTGTTTTTT

V: TRBV11-1
size: .
D: .
J: TRBJ2-1
CDR3: CASSSGYNEQFF
DNA: TGTGCCAGCAGCTCTGGGTACAATGAGCAGTTCTTC

V: TRBV2
size: .
D: .
J: TRBJ2-4
CDR3: CASSGSSGIKNIQYF
DNA: TGTGCCAGCAGTGGTAGTAGCGGAATCAAAAACATTCAGTACTTC

V: TRBV6-6
size: .
D: .
J: TRBJ1-5
CDR3: CASMDDQPQHF
DNA: TGTGCCAGCATGGATGATCAGCCCCAGCATTTT

V: TRBV10-1
size: .
D: TRBD2
J: TRBJ2-1
CDR3: CASIGLAGSNEQFF
DNA: TGCGCCAGCATAGGGCTAGCGGGGAGCAATGAGCAGTTCTTC

V: TRBV7-6
size: many
D: .
J: TRBJ2-3
CDR3: CASSLGGELTDTQYF
DNA: TGTGCCAGCAGCTTAGGGGGAGAACTGACAGATACGCAGTATTTT

V: TRBV5-8
size: .
D: .
J: TRBJ1-5
CDR3: CASSLGRGGQPQHF
DNA: TGTGCCAGCAGCTTGGGCAGGGGAGGTCAGCCCCAGCATTTT

V: TRBV27
size: .
D: .
J: TRBJ2-2
CDR3: CASSLFANTGELFF
DNA: TGTGCCAGCAGTTTATTTGCGAACACCGGGGAGCTGTTTTTT

V: TRBV4-1
size: .
D: TRBD1
J: TRBJ2-5
CDR3: CASSQRTGGRETQYF
DNA: TGCGCCAGCAGCCAGCGGACAGGGGGCCGAGAGACCCAGTACTTC

V: TRBV29-1
size: few
D: .
J: TRBJ2-1
CDR3: CSVSITRSNEQFF
DNA: TGCAGCGTTTCTATCACCCGGTCCAATGAGCAGTTCTTC

V: TRBV7-8
size: .
D: .
J: TRBJ1-2
CDR3: CASSLGGSYGYTF
DNA: TGTGCCAGCAGCTTGGGGGGCAGCTATGGCTACACCTTC

V: TRBV5-4
size: .
D: .
J: TRBJ2-3
CDR3: CASSFSHTSTDTQYF
DNA: TGTGCCAGCAGCTTTTCTCATACTAGCACAGATACGCAGTATTTT

V: TRBV28
size: few
D: .
J: TRBJ2-7
CDR3: CASRPQGYEQYF
DNA: TGTGCCAGCAGGCCACAGGGTTACGAGCAGTACTTC

V: TRBV2
size: few
D: .
J: TRBJ2-1
CDR3: CASSFLAEQFF
DNA: TGTGCCAGCAGTTTTCTAGCGGAGCAGTTCTTC

V: TRBV11-2
size: .
D: .
J: TRBJ2-3
CDR3: CASSLVAYGDTQYF
DNA: TGTGCCAGCAGCTTAGTGGCTTACGGAGATACGCAGTATTTT

V: TRBV6-5
size: once
D: .
J: TRBJ1-1
CDR3: CASSYSSRANTEAFF
DNA: TGTGCCAGCAGTTACTCTTCCAGAGCGAACACTGAAGCTTTCTTT

V: TRBV18
size: once
D: .
J: TRBJ2-1
CDR3: CASSPEGWNEQFF
DNA: TGTGCCAGCTCACCGGAAGGATGGAATGAGCAGTTCTTC

V: TRBV28
size: .
D: TRBD2
J: TRBJ2-7
CDR3: CASRDRTSGTPYEQYF
DNA: TGTGCCAGCAGGGACCGGACTAGCGGGACGCCCTACGAGCAGTACTTC

V: TRBV6-4
size: .
D: .
J: TRBJ2-2
CDR3: CASSDSRGGELFF
DNA: TGTGCCAGCAGTGATTCCAGGGGCGGGGAGCTGTTTTTT

V: TRBV5-5
size: .
D: .
J: TRBJ2-5
CDR3: CASSLSTGALGETQYF
DNA: TGTGCCAGCAGCTTGTCAACGGGAGCGTTGGGAGAGACCCAGTACTTC

V: TRBV6-5
size: .
D: .
J: TRBJ1-4
CDR3: CASLLGWVGLFF
DNA: TGTGCCAGCCTCCTCGGCTGGGTCGGACTGTTTTTT

V: TRBV5-8
size: .
D: .
J: TRBJ2-3
CDR3: CADSLRGSGDTQYF
DNA: TGTGCCGACTCCTTAAGGGGGAGCGGAGATACGCAGTATTTT

V: TRBV7-8
size: .
D: .
J: TRBJ2-5
CDR3: CASSRQPYETQYF
DNA: TGTGCCAGCAGCCGGCAGCCCTATGAGACCCAGTACTTC

V: TRBV29-1
size: many
D: .
J: TRBJ1-4
CDR3: CSVEEMNGLFF
DNA: TGCAGCGTTGAAGAGATGAACGGACTGTTTTTT

V: TRBV19
size: .
D: .
J: TRBJ1-1
CDR3: CASSPFRGSEAFF
DNA: TGTGCCAGTAGTCCATTCAGGGGTTCGGAAGCTTTCTTT

V: TRBV7-9
size: .
D: .
J: TRBJ2-1
CDR3: CASSPRRSGEQFF
DNA: TGTGCCAGCAGCCCACGGAGGAGCGGGGAGCAGTTCTTC

V: TRBV7-2
size: .
D: .
J: TRBJ2-3
CDR3: CASSLGYLDTDTQYF
DNA: TGTGCCAGCAGCTTAGGTTATCTCGACACAGATACGCAGTATTTT

V: TRBV28
size: .
D: .
J: TRBJ1-2
CDR3: CASSLLGIEKGYTF
DNA: TGTGCCAGCAGTTTATTGGGGATAGAGAAGGGCTACACCTTC

V: TRBV18
size: .
D: TRBD1
J: TRBJ2-7
CDR3: CASSPGQGSYEQYF
DNA: TGTGCCAGCTCACCGGGACAGGGGTCCTACGAGCAGTACTTC

V: TRBV19
size: .
D: .
J: TRBJ2-1
CDR3: CASSAGEWTYNEQFF
DNA: TGTGCCAGTAGTGCTGGAGAGTGGACCTACAATGAGCAGTTCTTC

V: TRBV19
size: .
D: TRBD2
J: TRBJ2-7
CDR3: CASSISLGTSYEQYF
DNA: TGTGCCAGTAGTATCTCTTTAGGGACTAGCTACGAGCAGTACTTC

V: TRBV30
size: .
D: .
J: TRBJ2-2
CDR3: CAWGTNTGELFF
DNA: TGTGCCTGGGGGACAAACACCGGGGAGCTGTTTTTT

V: TRBV9
size: .
D: .
J: TRBJ2-3
CDR3: CASSDGHLSTDTQYF
DNA: TGTGCCAGCAGCGATGGCCATCTTAGCACAGATACGCAGTATTTT

V: TRBV30
size: .
D: .
J: TRBJ1-2
CDR3: CAWSKGRVAFGIYGYTF
DNA: TGTGCCTGGAGCAAGGGGAGGGTAGCCTTCGGGATCTATGGCTACACCTTC

V: TRBV4-3
size: .
D: .
J: TRBJ1-2
CDR3: CASSQVEGRGADGYTF
DNA: TGCGCCAGCAGCCAAGTCGAGGGCAGAGGGGCGGATGGCTACACCTTC

V: TRBV7-8
size: .
D: TRBD2
J: TRBJ2-1
CDR3: CASSPRTSGRVSNEQFF
DNA: TGTGCCAGCAGCCCACGGACTAGCGGGAGGGTTAGCAATGAGCAGTTCTTC

V: TRBV28
size: .
D: TRBD1
J: TRBJ1-2
CDR3: CASRPTGDYGYTF
DNA: TGTGCCAGCCGTCCGACAGGGGACTATGGCTACACCTTC

V: TRBV4-2
size: .
D: .
J: TRBJ2-7
CDR3: CASSQDSAGTFSYEQYF
DNA: TGTGCCAGCAGCCAAGACTCCGCCGGGACTTTCTCCTACGAGCAGTACTTC

V: TRBV5-6
size: .
D: TRBD1
J: TRBJ1-4
CDR3: CASSLGGTGHEKLFF
DNA: TGTGCCAGCAGCTTGGGAGGGACAGGACATGAAAAACTGTTTTTT

V: TRBV27
size: .
D: TRBD1
J: TRBJ1-5
CDR3: CASSRQGGNQPQHF
DNA: TGTGCCAGCTCTAGACAGGGGGGAAATCAGCCCCAGCATTTT

V: TRBV27
size: .
D: .
J: TRBJ2-2
CDR3: CASSLRQPTGELFF
DNA: TGTGCCAGCAGTTTGAGGCAGCCCACCGGGGAGCTGTTTTTT

V: TRBV27
size: many
D: .
J: TRBJ2-7
CDR3: CASSPLKSGLSYEQYF
DNA: TGTGCCAGCAGCCCCCTCAAATCGGGGCTTTCCTACGAGCAGTACTTC

V: TRBV27
size: .
D: TRBD2
J: TRBJ2-7
CDR3: CASSRTSGRVPNQYEQYF
DNA: TGTGCCAGCAGTCGGACTAGCGGGAGAGTACCTAATCAATACGAGCAGTACTTC

V: TRBV28
size: .
D: .
J: TRBJ2-5
CDR3: CASSFPGTAETQYF
DNA: TGTGCCAGCAGTTTCCCAGGGACGGCGGAGACCCAGTACTTC

V: TRBV28
size: .
D: .
J: TRBJ2-2
CDR3: CASRPHKRVTNTGELFF
DNA: TGTGCCAGCAGGCCGCATAAGCGGGTAACGAACACCGGGGAGCTGTTTTTT

V: TRBV7-9
size: many
D: TRBD1
J: TRBJ1-3
CDR3: CASRPRDRGSGNTIYF
DNA: TGTGCCAGCAGACCCCGGGACAGGGGTTCTGGAAACACCATATATTTT

V: TRBV2
size: .
D: .
J: TRBJ2-2
CDR3: CASSTLGNTGELFF
DNA: TGTGCCAGCAGTACTCTCGGGAACACCGGGGAGCTGTTTTTT

V: TRBV7-2
size: .
D: .
J: TRBJ2-2
CDR3: CASSPRGTGELFF
DNA: TGTGCCAGCAGCCCACGTGGTACCGGGGAGCTGTTTTTT

V: TRBV2
size: .
D: .
J: TRBJ2-2
CDR3: CASSMDTGELFF
DNA: TGTGCCAGCAGTATGGACACCGGGGAGCTGTTTTTT

V: TRBV30
size: .
D: .
J: TRBJ2-1
CDR3: CAWSVADGNEQFF
DNA: TGTGCCTGGAGTGTTGCCGACGGCAATGAGCAGTTCTTC